This TCR beta chain emerged from a study of CD8 T cells in Susac syndrome. Reverse transcription of roughly 0.5 to 1 ug RNA was performed with random hexamers. Using its own MiXCR run on the immunoSEQ multiplex PCR reads, TCRdb lists one record per CDR3 protein. The sample lists some 170,000 distinct CDR3 sequences; about 95% were seen once. While serving as controls, healthy donors were matched for age and sex. The specimen was CD4+ T cells from PBMCs. The clonotype comes from a human donor in good health.

The DNA for the CDR3 is TGCAGTGCTAGGCCGGGACTAGCAGATACGCAGTATTTT. Amino acids: CSARPGLADTQYF. The genes are TRBV20-1 and TRBJ2-3; the match to TRBD2 covers 8 bases. The junction had 3 bases not matched to a gene; V was cut back by 3 bases and J by 4 bases. Germline V gene sequence: CDR1 DFQATT, CDR2 SNEGSKA (reference sequence). This CDR3 spans 13 amino acids.